This T cell receptor beta chain stems from a study of blood T cell repertoires in COVID-19. Clones were sequenced by immunoSEQ multiplex PCR, and TCRdb holds only the in-frame ones, with some missing. The sample yields 80,000 to 100,000 clones, roughly 86% seen once. Trimming cost V 7 bases and J 8 bases; bases outside gene matches: 12. The CDR3 is 15 residues long. Germline-derived CDR1 and CDR2 are SNHLY and FYNNEI. The sample was peripheral blood. This TCR was recovered from a human donor in a cohort sampled during active COVID-19. The chain joins TRBV2 to TRBJ2-1; 9 nucleotides match TRBD2. CDR3 region: CASTMLAGVFHEQFF. In DNA form, the CDR3 reads TGTGCCAGCACCATGTTAGCGGGAGTGTTCCATGAGCAGTTCTTC.